These T cell receptor beta chains were read from a single sample in a study of blood T cell repertoires in COVID-19. Profiling relied on immunoSEQ multiplex PCR, and the TCRdb table lists in-frame clones only, not all of them. The sample records under 300,000 clones, 82% being singletons. Source material: peripheral blood. The receptors were sampled from a woman older than 75 with active or convalescent COVID-19. The conserved cysteine and the conserved F or W are not part of the CDR3 here.

j_call v_call cdr3_aa
TRBJ2-7 TRBV9 ASSVSTSGFYEQY
TRBJ2-2 TRBV6-5 ASSYLQGTGELF
TRBJ1-1 TRBV7-8 ASSPQGQANTEAF
TRBJ1-5 TRBV27 ASSDYRDDQPQH
TRBJ2-3 TRBV9 ASSPPGGGSSTDTQY
TRBJ2-7 TRBV18 ASSAQSHEQY
TRBJ2-2 TRBV11-2 ASSIALGQTTGELF
TRBJ2-7 TRBV5-1 ASSLESLSSYEQY
TRBJ2-7 TRBV28 ASSVGQREQY
TRBJ1-1 TRBV2 ASQTGFTEAF
TRBJ2-7 TRBV19 ASSAGGRQGAYEQY
TRBJ1-5 TRBV28 ASSSGAGEGLPQH
TRBJ2-6 TRBV12-1 ASSFRPGTVYGANVLT
TRBJ2-3 TRBV7-9 ASSLYSGGASDTQY
TRBJ1-6 TRBV5-1 ASSLQGPSSYNSPLH
TRBJ2-1 TRBV9 ASSVASGNLYNEQF
TRBJ2-6 TRBV10-3 AISSSVSGANVLT
TRBJ2-2 TRBV11-2 ASSLELAGTNTGELF
TRBJ1-1 TRBV6-6 ASTRWGGGLMNTEAF
TRBJ1-2 TRBV16 ASSQSWGANYGYT
TRBJ1-5 TRBV21-1 ASSSQQNYSNQPQH
TRBJ2-1 TRBV2 ASRDRGNEQF
TRBJ1-1 TRBV18 ASSPTEGGRTEAF
TRBJ2-5 TRBV10-3 AMGQAIQETQY
TRBJ1-5 TRBV2 ASSLGVMGNQPQH
TRBJ2-4 TRBV3-1/TRBV3-2 ASSQVYRSQNIQY
TRBJ1-1 TRBV18 ASSAASENTEAF
TRBJ1-2 TRBV5-6 ASSLRDSYGYT
TRBJ2-5 TRBV4-1 ASSQERERETQY
TRBJ2-1 TRBV28 ASSLPSLFTSGSGRNEQF
TRBJ1-1 TRBV6-5 ASREKNTEAF
TRBJ1-2 TRBV25-1 ASSEYSPTTSGYT
TRBJ2-5 TRBV5-1 ASSETMTSFETQY
TRBJ2-2 TRBV6-5 ATRPSGRSAGELF
TRBJ2-1 TRBV19 ASSIRTGIVHEQF
TRBJ1-2 TRBV12-3/TRBV12-4 ASTQRGGYT
TRBJ1-4 TRBV14 ASSEQSPGSTNEKLF